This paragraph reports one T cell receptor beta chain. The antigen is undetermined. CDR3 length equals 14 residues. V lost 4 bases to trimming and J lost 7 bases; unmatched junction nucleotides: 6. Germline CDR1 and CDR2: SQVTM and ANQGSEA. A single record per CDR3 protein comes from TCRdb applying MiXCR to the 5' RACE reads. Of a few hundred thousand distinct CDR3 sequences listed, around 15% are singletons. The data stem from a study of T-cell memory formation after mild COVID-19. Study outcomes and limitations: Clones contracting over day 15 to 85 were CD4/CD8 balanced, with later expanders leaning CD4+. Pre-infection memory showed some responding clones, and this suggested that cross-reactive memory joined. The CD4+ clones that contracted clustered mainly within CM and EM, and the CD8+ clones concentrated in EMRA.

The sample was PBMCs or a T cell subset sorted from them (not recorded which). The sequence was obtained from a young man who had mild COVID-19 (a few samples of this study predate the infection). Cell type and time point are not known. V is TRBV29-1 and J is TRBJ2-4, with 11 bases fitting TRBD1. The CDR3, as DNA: TGCAGCGTTGGCTATGGGACAGGGGGGAACATTCAGTACTTC. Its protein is CSVGYGTGGNIQYF.